Listed below are T cell receptor beta chains from one sample, sequenced in a study of human T cells and chemical hapten exposure. TCRdb recomputed calls from the RACE reads with MiXCR, one row per CDR3 protein. The sample holds 150,000 or so distinct CDR3 sequences, more than 12% seen once. The sample was whole blood, taken in connection with sensitization to the hapten diphenylcyclopropenone (DPC). These receptors were collected from a woman in her twenties or thirties with alopecia areata. Some clones in this sample may be carry-over from other donors' samples. Each CDR3 is given without its conserved first and last residue. The order of the fields is V gene, clone size, CDR3 protein. Expanded clones are given a class, and other clones once, few, many or no size at all.

>TRBV12-3/TRBV12-4|-
ASSFEDTNEQF
>TRBV29-1|few
SVEGQGTYEQY
>TRBV5-4|few
ASSLSRDNSPLH
>TRBV5-1|few
ASSLAVRASSTDTQY
>TRBV29-1|few
SAIPGSGTDTQY
>TRBV28|-
ASSLYGLAAPTGGAQY
>TRBV20-1|few
SARDLLWGGSANEKLF
>TRBV29-1|many
SVEARLETQY
>TRBV27|-
ASSLSWGANSPLH
>TRBV19|few
ASTLAGGTNEKLF
>TRBV7-6|-
ASSLRGGHSYEQY
>TRBV6-1|-
ASSEVRTSYGYT
>TRBV5-1|few
ASSFRDSSSYNSPLH
>TRBV4-3|many
ASSQDPYSSYNEQF
>TRBV20-1|-
SARLAGGGSYNEQF
>TRBV6-2/TRBV6-3|few
ASSTQGNEQF
>TRBV3-1|few
ASSQSRSSYNEQF
>TRBV28|few
ASSLFRDSPLH
>TRBV9|-
ASSSLKQTGYT
>TRBV11-2|few
ASSQEGFKLF
>TRBV9|few
ASSPRESGELF
>TRBV28|few
ASSSPLLAGVGTGELF
>TRBV7-2|few
ASSSPPGQGFYEQY
>TRBV28|-
VSRTGRRRAF
>TRBV5-6|few
ASSRDGVTANSPLH
>TRBV27|-
ASSLNPGTSVYNEQF
>TRBV6-2/TRBV6-3|-
ASSSNTLWTDPNTGELF
>TRBV6-5|many
ASTRGGLAF
>TRBV6-9|few
ASTPFRVAGCSPLH
>TRBV12-3/TRBV12-4|-
ASLKGRSGTREAF